The present entry profiles one T cell receptor (beta chain) with its context. Trimming cost V 5 bases and J 6 bases, with 17 bases left between them. The germline V gene has CDR1 GTSNPN and CDR2 SVGIG (reference sequence). The CDR3 consists of 13 residues. These data belong to a study of blood T cell repertoires in COVID-19. Turning to the study itself: COVID-19 samples collected from the United States, Italy and Spain covered acute and convalescent phases. The cDNA or gDNA used as material had been derived from T cells, B-cell-depleted T cells, or PBMCs.

As processed by the authors: Estimates of nucleated cell counts were drawn from the amplification of reference gene primers. Data came from immunoSEQ multiplex PCR; TCRdb stores just in-frame clones and leaves some out. V and J calls and clone size are those listed in that table; D and trimming were worked out from the DNA. The data show 55,000 to 75,000 clones, about nine tenths seen once. The V call is TRBV30, the J call TRBJ2-7; D may be TRBD2 (5 bases). The source is a man aged 45 to 65 with active COVID-19. Sequenced input: peripheral blood. The CDR3 spells CAWEAGPPGEQYF. The CDR3 DNA reads TGTGCCTGGGAGGCGGGCCCTCCAGGCGAGCAGTACTTC.